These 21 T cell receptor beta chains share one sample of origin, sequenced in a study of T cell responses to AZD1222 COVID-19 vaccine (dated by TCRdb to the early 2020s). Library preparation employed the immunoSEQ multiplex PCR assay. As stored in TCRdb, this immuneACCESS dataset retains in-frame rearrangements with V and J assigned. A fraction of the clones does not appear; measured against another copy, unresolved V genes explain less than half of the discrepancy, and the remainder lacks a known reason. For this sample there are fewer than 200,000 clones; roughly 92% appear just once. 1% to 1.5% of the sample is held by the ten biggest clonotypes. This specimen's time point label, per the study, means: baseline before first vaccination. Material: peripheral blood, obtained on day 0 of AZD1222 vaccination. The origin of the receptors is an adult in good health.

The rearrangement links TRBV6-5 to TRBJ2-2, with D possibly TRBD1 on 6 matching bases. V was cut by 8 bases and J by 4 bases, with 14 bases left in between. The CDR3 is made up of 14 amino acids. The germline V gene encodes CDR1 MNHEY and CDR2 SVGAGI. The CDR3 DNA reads TGTGCCAGCCGAGCCGGGACAAGCACCGGGGAGCTGTTTTTT. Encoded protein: CASRAGTSTGELFF.

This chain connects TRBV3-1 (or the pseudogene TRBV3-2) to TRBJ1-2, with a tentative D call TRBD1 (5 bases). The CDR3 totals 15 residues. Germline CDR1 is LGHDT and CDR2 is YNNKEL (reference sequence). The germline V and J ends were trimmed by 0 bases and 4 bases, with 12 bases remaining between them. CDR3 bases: TGTGCCAGCAGCCAAGATCCGTGGGGGGGCTATGGCTACACCTTC. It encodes CASSQDPWGGYGYTF.

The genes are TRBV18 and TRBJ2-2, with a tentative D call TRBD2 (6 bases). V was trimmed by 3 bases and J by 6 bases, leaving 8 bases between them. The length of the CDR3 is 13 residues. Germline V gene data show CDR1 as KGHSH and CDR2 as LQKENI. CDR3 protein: CASSPPSAGELFF. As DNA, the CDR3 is TGTGCCAGCTCACCTCCTAGCGCCGGGGAGCTGTTTTTT.

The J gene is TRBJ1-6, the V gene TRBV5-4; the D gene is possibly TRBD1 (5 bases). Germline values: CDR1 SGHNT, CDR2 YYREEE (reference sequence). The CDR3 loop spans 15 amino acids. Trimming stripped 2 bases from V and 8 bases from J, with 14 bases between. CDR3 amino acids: CASSFTRQNDSPLHF. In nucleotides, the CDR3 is TGTGCCAGCAGCTTTACCAGACAGAACGATTCACCCCTCCACTTT.

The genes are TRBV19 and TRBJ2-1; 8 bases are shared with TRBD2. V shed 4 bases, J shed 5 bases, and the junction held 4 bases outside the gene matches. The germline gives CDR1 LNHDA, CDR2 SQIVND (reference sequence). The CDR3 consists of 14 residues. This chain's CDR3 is CASSTGGANNEQFF. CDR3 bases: TGTGCCAGTAGTACCGGGGGGGCAAACAATGAGCAGTTCTTC.

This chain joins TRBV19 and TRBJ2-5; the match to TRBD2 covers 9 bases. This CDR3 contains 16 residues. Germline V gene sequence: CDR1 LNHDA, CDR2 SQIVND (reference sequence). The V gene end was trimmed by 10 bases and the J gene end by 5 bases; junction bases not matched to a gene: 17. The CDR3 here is CATTTDQRGAGETQYF. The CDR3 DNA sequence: TGTGCCACCACAACGGACCAGCGGGGGGCCGGGGAGACCCAGTACTTC.

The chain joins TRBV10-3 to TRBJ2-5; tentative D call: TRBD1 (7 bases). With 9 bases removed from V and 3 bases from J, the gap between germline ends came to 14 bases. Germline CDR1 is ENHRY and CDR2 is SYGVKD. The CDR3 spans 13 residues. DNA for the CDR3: TGTGCCATAAGGGGGCGCGGGGAAGAGACCCAGTACTTC. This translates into CAIRGRGEETQYF.

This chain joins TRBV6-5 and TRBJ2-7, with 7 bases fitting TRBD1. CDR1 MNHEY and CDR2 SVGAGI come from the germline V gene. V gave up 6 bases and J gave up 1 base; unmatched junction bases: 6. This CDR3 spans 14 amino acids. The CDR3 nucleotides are TGTGCCAGCAGATTTACAGGGGATTCCTACGAGCAGTACTTC. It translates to CASRFTGDSYEQYF.

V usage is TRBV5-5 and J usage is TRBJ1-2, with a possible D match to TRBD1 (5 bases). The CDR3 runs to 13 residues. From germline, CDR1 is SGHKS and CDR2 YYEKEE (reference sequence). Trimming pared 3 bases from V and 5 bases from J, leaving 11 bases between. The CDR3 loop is CASSWDGSYGYTF. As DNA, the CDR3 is TGTGCCAGCAGCTGGGACGGTTCTTATGGCTACACCTTC.

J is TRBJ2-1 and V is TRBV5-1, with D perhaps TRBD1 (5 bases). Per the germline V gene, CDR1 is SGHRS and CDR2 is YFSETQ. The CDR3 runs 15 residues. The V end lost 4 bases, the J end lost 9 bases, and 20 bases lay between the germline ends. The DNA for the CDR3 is TGCGCCAGCAGCGGGTGGCAGGGTTCGATGGGTGAGCAGTTCTTC. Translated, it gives CASSGWQGSMGEQFF.

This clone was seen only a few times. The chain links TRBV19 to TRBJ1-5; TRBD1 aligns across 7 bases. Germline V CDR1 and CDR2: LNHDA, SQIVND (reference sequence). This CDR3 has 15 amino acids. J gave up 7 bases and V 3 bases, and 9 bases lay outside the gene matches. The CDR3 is CASSMGAGGGQPQHF. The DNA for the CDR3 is TGTGCCAGTAGTATGGGCGCAGGGGGAGGGCAGCCCCAGCATTTT.

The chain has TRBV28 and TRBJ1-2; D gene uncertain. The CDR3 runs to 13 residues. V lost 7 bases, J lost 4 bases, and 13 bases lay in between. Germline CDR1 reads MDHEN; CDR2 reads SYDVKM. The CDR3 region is CASKIGLSYGYTF. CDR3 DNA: TGTGCCAGCAAGATAGGTCTGAGCTATGGCTACACCTTC.

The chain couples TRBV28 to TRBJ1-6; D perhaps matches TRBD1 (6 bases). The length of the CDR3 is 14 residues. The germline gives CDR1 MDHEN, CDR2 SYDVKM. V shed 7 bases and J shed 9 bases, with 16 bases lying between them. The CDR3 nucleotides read TGTGCCAGCACCTCCCCAGGGGTGGGTTCACCCCTCCACTTT. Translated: CASTSPGVGSPLHF.

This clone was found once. The CDR3 protein is CASSGQDRSNEQFF. The CDR3 bases are TGTGCCAGCAGCGGGCAGGACAGGTCTAATGAGCAGTTCTTC. The chain couples TRBV9 to TRBJ2-1; 7 positions agree with TRBD1. The V gene end was trimmed by 3 bases and the J gene end by 7 bases; junction bases not matched to a gene: 7. The CDR3 totals 14 residues. Germline CDR1 and CDR2: SGDLS and YYNGEE.

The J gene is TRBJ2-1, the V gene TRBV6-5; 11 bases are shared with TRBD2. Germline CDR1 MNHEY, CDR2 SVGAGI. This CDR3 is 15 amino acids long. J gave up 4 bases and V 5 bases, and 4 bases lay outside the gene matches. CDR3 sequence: CASSPGTSGYNEQFF. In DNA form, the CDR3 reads TGTGCCAGCAGTCCGGGGACTAGCGGTTACAATGAGCAGTTCTTC.

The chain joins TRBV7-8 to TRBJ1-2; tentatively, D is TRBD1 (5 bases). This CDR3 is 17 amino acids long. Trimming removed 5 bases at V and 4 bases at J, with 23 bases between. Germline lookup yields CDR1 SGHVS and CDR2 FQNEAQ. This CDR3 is CASSLRHLNSGPYGYTF. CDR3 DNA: TGTGCCAGCAGCCTGCGACACCTTAATTCGGGGCCCTATGGCTACACCTTC.

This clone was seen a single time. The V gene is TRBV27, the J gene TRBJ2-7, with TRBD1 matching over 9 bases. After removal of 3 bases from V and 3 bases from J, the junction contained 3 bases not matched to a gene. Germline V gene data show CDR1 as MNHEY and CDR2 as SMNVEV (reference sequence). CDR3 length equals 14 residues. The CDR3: CASSLDRGLYEQYF. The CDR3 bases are TGTGCCAGCAGTTTGGACAGGGGTCTCTACGAGCAGTACTTC.

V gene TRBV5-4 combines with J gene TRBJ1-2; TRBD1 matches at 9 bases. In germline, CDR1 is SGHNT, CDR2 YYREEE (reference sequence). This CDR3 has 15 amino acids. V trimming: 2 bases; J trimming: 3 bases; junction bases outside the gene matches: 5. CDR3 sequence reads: CASSFIGTGHYGYTF. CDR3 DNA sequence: TGTGCCAGCAGCTTTATTGGGACAGGGCACTATGGCTACACCTTC.

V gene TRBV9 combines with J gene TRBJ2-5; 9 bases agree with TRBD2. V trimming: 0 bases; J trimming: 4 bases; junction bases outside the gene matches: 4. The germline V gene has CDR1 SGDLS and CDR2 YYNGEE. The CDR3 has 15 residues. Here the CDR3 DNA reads TGTGCCAGCAGCGTAGGAGGGACTAGCTCAGAGACCCAGTACTTC. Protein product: CASSVGGTSSETQYF.

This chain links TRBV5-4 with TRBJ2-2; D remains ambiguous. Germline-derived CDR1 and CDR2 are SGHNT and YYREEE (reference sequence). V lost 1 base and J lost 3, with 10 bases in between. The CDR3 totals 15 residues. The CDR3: CASSLRNTDTGELFF. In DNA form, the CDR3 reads TGTGCCAGCAGCTTGAGAAACACCGACACCGGGGAGCTGTTTTTT.

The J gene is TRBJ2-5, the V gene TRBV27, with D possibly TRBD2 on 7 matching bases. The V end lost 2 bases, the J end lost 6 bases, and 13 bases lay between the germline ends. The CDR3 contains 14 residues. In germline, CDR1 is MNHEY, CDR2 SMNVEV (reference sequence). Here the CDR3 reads CASSLSWGGQTQYF. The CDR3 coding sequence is TGTGCCAGCAGTTTAAGTTGGGGGGGGCAGACCCAGTACTTC.